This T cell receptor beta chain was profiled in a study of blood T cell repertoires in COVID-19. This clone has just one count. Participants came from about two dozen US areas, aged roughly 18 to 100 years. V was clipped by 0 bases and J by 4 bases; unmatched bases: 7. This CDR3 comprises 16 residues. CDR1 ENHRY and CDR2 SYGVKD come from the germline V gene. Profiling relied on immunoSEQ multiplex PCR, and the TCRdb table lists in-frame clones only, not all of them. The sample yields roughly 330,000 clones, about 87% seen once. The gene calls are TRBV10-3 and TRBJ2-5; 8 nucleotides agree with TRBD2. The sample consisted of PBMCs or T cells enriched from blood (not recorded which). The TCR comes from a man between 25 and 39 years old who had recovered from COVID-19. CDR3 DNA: TGTGCCATCAGTGAGTCGATAGCGGGGTCTGTAGAGACCCAGTACTTC. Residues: CAISESIAGSVETQYF.